The present T cell receptor beta chain was sequenced within a study of cytomegalovirus exposure and HLA in healthy donors. Study information: As released early, the data held around 80 million unique TCRs from HLA-typed donors.

Study findings and constraints: In a later analysis, specific HLA alleles were associated with 15,000 to 20,000 TCR beta sequences at a 0.05 false discovery rate.

This clone was observed a handful of times. Its antigen is not known. The ends lost 4 bases at V and 2 bases at J; junction bases unmatched: 7. This CDR3 is 15 amino acids long. Germline V gene sequence: CDR1 SGHRS, CDR2 YFSETQ. Primers for the PCR totalled 60 Vbeta and 13 Jbeta. In the study's own analysis: As a later analysis found, there were 82 million or so unique TCR beta chains, of which some 10 million were shared. Sequencing used immunoSEQ multiplex PCR; TCRdb keeps in-frame clones, though not all of them. V, J and clone size were drawn from that table, and D and trimming were deduced from the DNA. The repertoire holds over 130,000 clones, with over 60% as singletons.

The receptor comes from a woman aged 55-69 years in good health and CMV-seronegative. The sequenced sample consisted of PBMCs. The chain uses TRBV5-1 and TRBJ2-7, with 9 bases identical to TRBD1. CDR3 coding DNA: TGCGCCAGCAGCGTCCAACAGGGGGCGACCTACGAGCAGTACTTC. Its protein is CASSVQQGATYEQYF.